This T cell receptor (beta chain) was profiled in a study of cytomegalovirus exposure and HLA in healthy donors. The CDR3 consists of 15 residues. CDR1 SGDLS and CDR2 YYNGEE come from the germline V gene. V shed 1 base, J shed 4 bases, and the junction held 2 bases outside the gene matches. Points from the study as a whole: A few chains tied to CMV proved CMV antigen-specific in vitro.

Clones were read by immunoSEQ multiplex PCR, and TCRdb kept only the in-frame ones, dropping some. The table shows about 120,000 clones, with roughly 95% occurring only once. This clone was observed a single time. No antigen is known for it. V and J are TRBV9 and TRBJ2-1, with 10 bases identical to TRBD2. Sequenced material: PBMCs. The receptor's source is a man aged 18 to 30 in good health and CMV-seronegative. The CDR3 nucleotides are TGTGCCAGCAGCGTAACTAGCGGGGTTTACAATGAGCAGTTCTTC. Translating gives CASSVTSGVYNEQFF. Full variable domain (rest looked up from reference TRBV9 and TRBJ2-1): DSGVTQTPKHLITATGQRVTLRCSPRSGDLSVYWYQQSLDQGLQFLIQYYNGEERAKGNILERFSAQQFPDLHSELNLSSLELGDSALYFCASSVTSGVYNEQFFGPGTRLTVL.